This T cell receptor (beta chain) was recorded in a study of CD8 T cells in ankylosing spondylitis. Findings and caveats of the study: Disease-linked clones bore a CD8+ phenotype, appearing relatively rarely in peripheral blood. A TCR beta motif made of fewer than 10 highly homologous variants seemed typical of ankylosing spondylitis blood. According to the report, clones linked to the disease were significantly enriched in matched synovial fluid samples taken from ankylosing spondylitis patients.

Concerning this clonotype: Its specificity is unknown.

Libraries of TCR beta came from quantitative 5'-RACE with molecular barcodes. TCRdb independently ran MiXCR on the 5' RACE reads; one entry per CDR3 protein. Found here are approximately 500,000 distinct CDR3 sequences, approximately 12% of them singletons; the top ten hold approximately 7%. The sequenced sample was blood, either unsorted or a sorted T cell fraction (not recorded which). The source of this sequence is a male donor with ankylosing spondylitis.

The CDR3 DNA follows: TGCAGCGTTGACACCCCCGAGTCTTTGACTGAAGCTTTCTTT. This codes for CSVDTPESLTEAFF. V usage is TRBV29-1 and J usage is TRBJ1-1; D unclear. The germline CDR1 and CDR2 sequences are SQVTM and ANQGSEA. This CDR3 comprises 14 residues. V was clipped by 3 bases and J by 5 bases, with 16 bases between them.